The 20 T cell receptor beta chains below come from one sample, sequenced in a study of Ad26.COV2.S vaccination and SARS-CoV-2 variants. Sequencing used immunoSEQ multiplex PCR; TCRdb keeps in-frame clones, though not all of them. This table holds 180,000 or so clones, 87% found once. This sample comprised peripheral blood, obtained after recovery from COVID-19. The origin of the receptors is a human donor who had recovered from COVID-19.

The chain couples TRBV7-9 to TRBJ1-1, with D unclear. Trimming took off 5 bases at V and 4 bases at J, with 8 bases between the two ends. The germline CDR1 and CDR2 sequences are SEHNR and FQNEAQ (reference sequence). This CDR3 has 12 residues. CDR3 sequence: CASSPAGTEAFF. CDR3 sequence (DNA): TGTGCCAGCAGCCCTGCAGGCACTGAAGCTTTCTTT.

The chain carries TRBV5-1 and TRBJ2-7; a weak D match, TRBD1 (5 bases). The germline gives CDR1 SGHRS, CDR2 YFSETQ. V was shortened by 4 bases and J by 5 bases, with 10 bases between the two germline ends. This CDR3 region has 12 residues. This CDR3 reads CASSLGRNEQYF. CDR3 coding DNA: TGCGCCAGCAGCCTGGGGCGAAACGAGCAGTACTTC.

Here the CDR3 reads CASSLTFSDFTDTQYF. CDR3 nucleotides: TGTGCCAGCAGTTTGACCTTCTCGGACTTCACAGATACGCAGTATTTT. This chain links TRBV27 with TRBJ2-3; TRBD2 might be the D (5 bases). There are 16 residues in the CDR3. Germline V gene sequence: CDR1 MNHEY, CDR2 SMNVEV (reference sequence). V lost 3 bases and J lost 2, with 15 bases in between.

This clone was seen just once. The rearrangement uses TRBV21-1 and TRBJ2-6; the table's D call, TRBD1, was not checked against the DNA. TRBV21-1 is annotated as a pseudogene. The CDR3 consists of 18 residues. CDR3 bases: TGTGCCAGCAGCAAAAGCCTGGACAGTGCCTCTGGGGCCAACGTCCTGACTTTC. It encodes CASSKSLDSASGANVLTF.

This chain uses TRBV7-2 with TRBJ1-1; unclear D gene. Trimming took off 0 bases at V and 3 bases at J, with 8 bases between the two ends. Germline V lookup: CDR1 SGHTA, CDR2 FQGNSA. This CDR3 has 14 residues. The CDR3 loop reads CASSLAPGDTEAFF. CDR3 DNA sequence: TGTGCCAGCAGCTTAGCGCCCGGGGACACTGAAGCTTTCTTT. Drawing the rest from reference TRBV7-2 and TRBJ1-1, the complete variable domain is GAGVSQSPSNKVTEKGKDVELRCDPISGHTALYWYRQSLGQGLEFLIYFQGNSAPDKSGLPSDRFSAERTGGSVSTLTIQRTQQEDSAVYLCASSLAPGDTEAFFGQGTRLTVV.

The rearrangement uses TRBV12-3 or TRBV12-4 and TRBJ1-2; D ambiguous. V gave up 6 bases and J gave up 5 bases, with 10 bases separating them. The CDR3 is 12 amino acids. The CDR3 nucleotides are TGTGCCAGCAGCCCAGACCGGTATGGCTACACCTTC. Translated, it gives CASSPDRYGYTF.

The CDR3 region is CASSYSAGAHQPQHF. Here the CDR3 DNA reads TGTGCCAGCAGTTACTCAGCGGGGGCGCATCAGCCCCAGCATTTT. The genes are TRBV6-5 and TRBJ1-5; weak D call: TRBD1 (6 bases). Trimming stripped 0 bases from V and 5 bases from J, with 11 bases between. Germline CDR1 reads MNHEY; CDR2 reads SVGAGI. The CDR3 length is 15 residues.

The chain is built from TRBV9 and TRBJ2-1, with 8 bases aligning to TRBD1. The CDR3 is 15 residues long. V gave up 3 bases and J gave up 7 bases; unmatched junction bases: 9. Germline V lookup: CDR1 SGDLS, CDR2 YYNGEE. CDR3 sequence: CASSEKDRAGNEQFF. CDR3 nucleotide sequence: TGTGCCAGCAGCGAGAAGGACAGGGCAGGAAATGAGCAGTTCTTC.

The V gene is TRBV19, the J gene TRBJ1-5, with TRBD1 identical over 9 bases. The CDR3 sequence is 15 residues long. Germline V CDR1 and CDR2: LNHDA, SQIVND (reference sequence). V was clipped by 6 bases and J by 1 base; unmatched bases: 4. The CDR3 sequence is CASRRDRVSNQPQHF. The CDR3 DNA follows: TGTGCCAGTAGAAGGGACAGGGTCAGCAATCAGCCCCAGCATTTT. Supplemented by reference TRBV19 and TRBJ1-5, the full variable domain reads DGGITQSPKYLFRKEGQNVTLSCEQNLNHDAMYWYRQDPGQGLRLIYYSQIVNDFQKGDIAEGYSVSREKKESFPLTVTSAQKNPTAFYLCASRRDRVSNQPQHFGDGTRLSIL.

In DNA, the CDR3 is TGTGCCAGCAGCTTAGACGGGAACACCATATATTTT. Its translation is CASSLDGNTIYF. V usage is TRBV11-2 and J usage is TRBJ1-3; D not resolved. The CDR3 spans 12 residues. Germline CDR1 and CDR2: SGHAT and FQNNGV. The V end lost 0 bases, the J end lost 7 bases, and 4 bases lay between the germline ends.

In its sample, this clone was seen a few times. V gene TRBV6-2 or TRBV6-3 combines with J gene TRBJ1-4; 10 bases are shared with TRBD1. The CDR3 runs to 22 residues. Germline CDR1 reads MNHEY; CDR2 reads SVGEGT. With V trimmed by 6 bases and J by 2 bases, 24 bases remained unmatched. CDR3 coding DNA: TGTGCCAGCAGCCGCTTGACAGGGGGCTTATCTCAAGTTTTCGCGACTAATGAAAAACTGTTTTTT. This encodes CASSRLTGGLSQVFATNEKLFF.

The rearrangement uses TRBV5-6 and TRBJ2-7; D remains unclear. Trimming took off 2 bases at V and 6 bases at J, with 6 bases between the two ends. The CDR3 is 11 amino acids. Germline V gene sequence: CDR1 SGHDT, CDR2 YYEEEE. CDR3 protein: CASSFGPEQYF. The CDR3 DNA sequence: TGTGCCAGCAGCTTCGGACCCGAGCAGTACTTC. The whole variable domain, filled in from reference TRBV5-6 and TRBJ2-7, reads DAGVTQSPTHLIKTRGQQVTLRCSPKSGHDTVSWYQQALGQGPQFIFQYYEEEERQRGNFPDRFSGHQFPNYSSELNVNALLLGDSALYLCASSFGPEQYFGPGTRLTVT.

The chain recombines TRBV13 with TRBJ2-1; TRBD2 agrees at 7 bases. This CDR3 is built from 14 residues. Losses at the gene ends were 2 bases for V and 4 bases for J; bases not matched to a gene: 2. The germline V gene has CDR1 PRHDT and CDR2 FYEKMQ (reference sequence). The CDR3 loop is CASSLPGGYNEQFF. The CDR3 region has the DNA TGTGCCAGCAGCTTACCGGGGGGATACAATGAGCAGTTCTTC.

The gene calls are TRBV5-6 and TRBJ2-7, with TRBD1 matching 7 bases. The trim removed 6 bases at V and 4 bases at J, leaving 10 bases unmatched. The germline gives CDR1 SGHDT, CDR2 YYEEEE. There are 14 residues in the CDR3. The CDR3 loop is CASITRGREYEQYF. Written as DNA, the CDR3 is TGTGCCAGCATTACAAGGGGGCGTGAATACGAGCAGTACTTC.

This clone came up a few times. Other DNA sequences of this sample code for an identical CDR3. The chain recombines TRBV4-1 with TRBJ2-1; TRBD2 agrees at 10 bases. The V and J ends lost 0 bases and 3 bases, in that order; junction bases with no gene match: 2. This CDR3 spans 16 amino acids. CDR1 and CDR2 from the germline V gene are MGHRA and YSYEKL. CDR3 sequence (DNA): TGCGCCAGCAGCCAAGAGGGGACTAGCGACTACAATGAGCAGTTCTTC. Protein sequence: CASSQEGTSDYNEQFF.

This clone was counted only a few times. This chain uses TRBV27 with TRBJ2-7; TRBD1 aligns across 12 bases. Looked up from germline, CDR1 is MNHEY and CDR2 is SMNVEV (reference sequence). The V and J ends lost 9 bases and 4 bases, in that order; junction bases with no gene match: 7. The CDR3 contains 14 residues. The DNA for the CDR3 is TGTGCCAGTCAACTGGGACAGGGGGCGTACGAGCAGTACTTC. Translation: CASQLGQGAYEQYF.

In regard to this clone: At one end the junction does not follow the germline gene, possibly because of a read error. V is TRBV14 and J is TRBJ1-1, with D perhaps TRBD1 (5 bases). Looked up from germline, CDR1 is SGHDN and CDR2 is FVKESK. CDR3 length: 14 residues. The CDR3 DNA follows: TGTGCCAGCAGCCAAGACGCAGGGAACGCTGAAGCTTTCTTT. This encodes CASSQDAGNAEAFF.

In its sample, this clone was seen a few times. The chain carries TRBV15 and TRBJ2-7; D unclear. The CDR3 contains 14 residues. Trimming removed 5 bases at V and 5 bases at J, with 16 bases between. CDR1 and CDR2 from the germline V gene are LNHNV and YYDKDF (reference sequence). The CDR3 nucleotides are TGTGCCACCAGCGCTTGGGCGACTGGAGACGAGCAGTACTTC. Amino acid sequence: CATSAWATGDEQYF.

The rearrangement links TRBV10-3 to TRBJ2-5, with D unclear. V lost 0 bases, J lost 2 bases, and 7 bases lay in between. CDR1 and CDR2 from the germline V gene are ENHRY and SYGVKD. CDR3 length equals 14 residues. In DNA, the CDR3 is TGTGCCATCAGTGAGTCGAAATCTCAAGAGACCCAGTACTTC. Encoded protein: CAISESKSQETQYF.

As to this clone: An end of the junction differs from the germline gene, which may be a read error. The chain recombines TRBV19 with TRBJ2-5; TRBD2 matches 8 bases. The CDR3 loop spans 13 amino acids. Looked up from germline, CDR1 is LNHDA and CDR2 is SQIVND (reference sequence). CDR3 nucleotide sequence: TGTGCCAGTAGTACGATCGGGGGGGACTTGGCGCACTTC. This codes for CASSTIGGDLAHF.